The 17 T cell receptor beta chains presented below share a single source sample, sequenced in a study of blood T cells in healthy people across ages. With a J-beta primer mix and a sample-barcoded 5' primer, a second PCR ran about 6 to 11 cycles. TCRdb recomputed calls from the 5' RACE reads with MiXCR, one row per CDR3 protein. The sample yields 600,000 to 1,000,000 distinct CDR3 sequences, 58% seen once. The sample consisted of blood. All receptors come from a man aged 25-45 years in good health.

V gene TRBV7-9 combines with J gene TRBJ1-6, with a weak D call TRBD1 (5 bases). V lost 3 bases and J 14 bases, leaving 11 bases between the germline ends. The length of the CDR3 is 12 residues. Germline V gives CDR1 SEHNR, CDR2 FQNEAQ (reference sequence). The CDR3 reads CASSFPGIALHF. The CDR3 nucleotides read TGTGCCAGCAGCTTCCCAGGGATAGCCCTCCACTTT.

This rearrangement joins TRBV21-1 to TRBJ1-1; the tabulated D call, TRBD1, remains unverified against the DNA. TRBV21-1 constitutes a pseudogene. This CDR3 contains 14 residues. The CDR3: CASNPGQGVTEAFF. The CDR3 region has the DNA TGTGCCAGCAATCCAGGACAGGGCGTAACTGAAGCTTTCTTT.

This clonotype was counted a few times. The chain recombines TRBV25-1 with TRBJ2-5, with 10 positions matching TRBD1. The germline gives CDR1 MGHDK, CDR2 SYGVNS. V dropped 3 bases and J dropped 3; count of bases not matched to a gene: 4. There are 15 residues in the CDR3. The CDR3 bases are TGTGCCAGCAGTGACGACAGGGGGCCCAAAGAGACCCAGTACTTC. This gives the protein CASSDDRGPKETQYF.

The V call is TRBV9, the J call TRBJ2-1; D tentatively fits TRBD1 or TRBD2 (7 bases each). Trimming removed 0 bases from V and 7 bases from J, with 20 bases in between. Per germline, CDR1 SGDLS and CDR2 YYNGEE. This CDR3 is 17 amino acids long. CDR3 sequence reads: CASSVGRGGGVGNEQFF. For the CDR3, the DNA is TGTGCCAGCAGCGTAGGCAGGGGGGGGGGCGTAGGGAATGAGCAGTTCTTC.

This chain uses TRBV4-3 with TRBJ2-5; unclear D gene. The J call is in doubt because the DNA end fits TRBJ2-7 better. The CDR3 is 15 amino acids. The V gene's germline CDR1 is LGHNA and CDR2 YSLEER. CDR3 residues: CASSQDLGRTGEQYF. CDR3 coding DNA: TGCGCCAGCAGCCAAGATCTAGGCAGGACGGGCGAGCAGTACTTC.

The chain couples TRBV4-3 to TRBJ2-1; no firm D call. CDR1 and CDR2 from the germline V gene are LGHNA and YSLEER. The V end lost 0 bases, the J end lost 9 bases, and 9 bases lay between the germline ends. This CDR3 has 13 residues. CDR3: CASSQELAGEQFF. The CDR3 nucleotides are TGCGCCAGCAGCCAAGAACTTGCAGGTGAGCAGTTCTTC.

This chain uses TRBV6-5 with TRBJ2-4; possibly TRBD2 for D (5 bases). The length of the CDR3 is 14 residues. Germline V CDR1 and CDR2: MNHEY, SVGAGI. Trimming removed 6 bases at V and 5 bases at J, with 14 bases between. CDR3 loop: CASRGEGEQNIQYF. CDR3 DNA sequence: TGTGCCAGCAGGGGAGAGGGTGAGCAAAACATTCAGTACTTC.

CDR3 nucleotides: TGTGCCAGCACGAGCGACAGAGTTGAAGCTTTCTTT. This codes for CASTSDRVEAFF. The chain couples TRBV18 to TRBJ1-1, with D perhaps TRBD1 (5 bases). V was pared by 8 bases and J by 7 bases, with 14 bases between. The CDR3 contains 12 residues. Germline lookup yields CDR1 KGHSH and CDR2 LQKENI.

The V call is TRBV11-1, the J call TRBJ2-3; D call uncertain. Germline CDR1 is SGHAT and CDR2 is FQDESV (reference sequence). The CDR3 is 15 residues long. V lost 5 bases and J lost 2, with 14 bases in between. The chain's CDR3 is CASSTHFRFTDTQYF. The CDR3, as DNA: TGTGCCAGCAGCACACATTTTCGATTCACAGATACGCAGTATTTT.

This sequence joins TRBV18 and TRBJ2-1, with TRBD2 matching over 9 bases. Germline CDR1 is KGHSH and CDR2 is LQKENI. The length of the CDR3 is 16 residues. Trimming took 0 bases from V and 8 from J; bases not matched to a gene: 8. The CDR3 loop reads CASSPPAGGRRYEQFF. The CDR3 DNA reads as TGTGCCAGCTCACCACCGGCGGGAGGGAGGCGGTATGAGCAGTTCTTC.

The chain recombines TRBV7-2 with TRBJ1-1; 12 nucleotides match TRBD1. The CDR3 extends over 15 amino acids. The germline gives CDR1 SGHTA, CDR2 FQGNSA. V trimming: 5 bases; J trimming: 10 bases; junction bases outside the gene matches: 11. The CDR3 reads CASSVRDRGLGAAFF. The CDR3 DNA follows: TGTGCCAGCAGCGTCCGGGACAGGGGGCTCGGGGCAGCTTTCTTT.

The chain is built from TRBV30 and TRBJ2-4; no clear D gene. Gene TRBJ2-7 matches the end of the DNA better, so the J call may be wrong. Germline CDR1 is GTSNPN and CDR2 is SVGIG (reference sequence). The CDR3 length is 11 residues. This chain's CDR3 is CAWTTAYEQYF. CDR3 coding DNA: TGTGCCTGGACCACCGCGTACGAGCAGTACTTC.

The V call is TRBV5-1, the J call TRBJ1-6, with a weak D call TRBD1 (5 bases). The CDR3 covers 16 residues. CDR1 SGHRS and CDR2 YFSETQ come from the germline V gene. The V end was cut by 0 bases, the J end by 5 bases, with 12 bases between. The CDR3 bases are TGCGCCAGCAGCTTGGATGGGGCCATAGATAATTCACCCCTCCACTTT. Translated: CASSLDGAIDNSPLHF. Based on the CDR3 plus reference TRBV5-1 and TRBJ1-6, the full variable domain is KAGVTQTPRYLIKTRGQQVTLSCSPISGHRSVSWYQQTPGQGLQFLFEYFSETQRNKGNFPGRFSGRQFSNSRSEMNVSTLELGDSALYLCASSLDGAIDNSPLHFGNGTRLTVT.

Concerning this clonotype: One end of the junction varies from germline; a read error may be responsible. The chain joins TRBV14 to TRBJ2-1; D gene ambiguous. The CDR3 runs to 15 residues. Germline assignment: CDR1 SGHDN and CDR2 FVKESK. CDR3 DNA: TGTGCCAGCAGCCAATGGGAAAAGGCTGGGAATGAGCAGCTCTTC. Encoded protein: CASSQWEKAGNEQLF. Full variable domain (rest looked up from reference TRBV14 and TRBJ2-1): EAGVTQFPSHSVIEKGQTVTLRCDPISGHDNLYWYRRVMGKEIKFLLHFVKESKQDESGMPNNRFLAERTGGTYSTLKVQPAELEDSGVYFCASSQWEKAGNEQLFGPGTRLTVL.

The chain has TRBV6-1 and TRBJ2-4, with unresolved D. The DNA end is more similar to TRBJ2-7, so the J call may be wrong. In germline, CDR1 is MNHNS, CDR2 SASEGT. This CDR3 is 11 amino acids long. The CDR3 protein is CASSEQYEQYF. CDR3 sequence (DNA): TGTGCCAGCAGTGAACAGTACGAGCAGTACTTC.

This sequence joins TRBV9 and TRBJ1-1; D is uncertain. V gave up 0 bases and J gave up 1 base, with 7 bases separating them. This CDR3 spans 14 amino acids. CDR1 and CDR2 from the germline V gene are SGDLS and YYNGEE. The CDR3: CASSVAEENTEAFF. As DNA, the CDR3 is TGTGCCAGCAGCGTAGCTGAGGAGAACACTGAAGCTTTCTTT.

The chain carries TRBV30 and TRBJ1-2, with D possibly being TRBD1 (6 bases). Trimming took off 3 bases at V and 8 bases at J, with 22 bases between the two ends. Germline V CDR1 and CDR2: GTSNPN, SVGIG (reference sequence). The CDR3 is 15 residues long. CDR3 protein: CAWSETGRGGWGYTF. The CDR3 coding sequence is TGTGCCTGGAGCGAAACGGGCAGGGGCGGATGGGGCTACACCTTC.